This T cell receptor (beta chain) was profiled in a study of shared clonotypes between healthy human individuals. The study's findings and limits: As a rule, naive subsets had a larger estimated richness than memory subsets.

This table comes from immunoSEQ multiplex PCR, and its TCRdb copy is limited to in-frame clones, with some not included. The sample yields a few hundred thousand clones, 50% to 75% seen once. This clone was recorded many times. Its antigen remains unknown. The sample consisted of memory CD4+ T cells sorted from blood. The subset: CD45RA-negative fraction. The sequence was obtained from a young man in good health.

CDR3 amino acids: CASSLSGAASGANVLTF. CDR3 bases: TGTGCCAGCAGCTTATCCGGGGCGGCCTCTGGGGCCAACGTCCTGACTTTC. The J gene is TRBJ2-6, the V gene TRBV11-3; the D gene could be TRBD1 or TRBD2 (5 bases each). CDR3 length: 17 residues. V was clipped by 2 bases and J by 0 bases, with 11 bases between them. From germline, CDR1 is SGHNT and CDR2 YENEEA.